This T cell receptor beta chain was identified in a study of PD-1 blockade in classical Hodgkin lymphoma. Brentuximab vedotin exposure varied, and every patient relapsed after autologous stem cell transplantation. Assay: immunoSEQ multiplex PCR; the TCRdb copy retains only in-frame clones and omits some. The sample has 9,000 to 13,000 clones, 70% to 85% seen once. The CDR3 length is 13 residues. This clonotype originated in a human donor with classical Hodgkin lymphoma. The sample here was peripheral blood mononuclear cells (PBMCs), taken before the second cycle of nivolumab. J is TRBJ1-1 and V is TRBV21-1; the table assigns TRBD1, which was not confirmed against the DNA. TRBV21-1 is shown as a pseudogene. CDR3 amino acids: CASSKEGGPEAFF. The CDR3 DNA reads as TGTGCCAGCAGCAAAGAAGGGGGACCTGAAGCTTTCTTT.